Included here is one T cell receptor (beta chain) sequence, with context. The record originates from a study of T cell changes during pregnancy in multiple sclerosis. The protocol was immunoSEQ multiplex PCR, while the TCRdb copy is restricted to in-frame clones and leaves out a portion. The sample records under 2,500 clones, 80% being singletons. The V gene end was trimmed by 0 bases and the J gene end by 6 bases; junction bases not matched to a gene: 5. There are 15 residues in the CDR3. In germline, CDR1 is SQVTM, CDR2 ANQGSEA. The specimen was CD4+ T cells from PBMCs (not recorded whether the cells were cultured). The chain joins TRBV29-1 to TRBJ2-1; 10 bases are a match to TRBD2. The receptor was isolated from a female patient with multiple sclerosis, enrolled in a pregnancy study. Some clones in this sample may be carry-over from other donors' samples. The DNA of the CDR3 is TGCAGCGTTGAAGATCCCGGACTAGCGGTCAATGAGCAGTTCTTC. Amino acid sequence: CSVEDPGLAVNEQFF.